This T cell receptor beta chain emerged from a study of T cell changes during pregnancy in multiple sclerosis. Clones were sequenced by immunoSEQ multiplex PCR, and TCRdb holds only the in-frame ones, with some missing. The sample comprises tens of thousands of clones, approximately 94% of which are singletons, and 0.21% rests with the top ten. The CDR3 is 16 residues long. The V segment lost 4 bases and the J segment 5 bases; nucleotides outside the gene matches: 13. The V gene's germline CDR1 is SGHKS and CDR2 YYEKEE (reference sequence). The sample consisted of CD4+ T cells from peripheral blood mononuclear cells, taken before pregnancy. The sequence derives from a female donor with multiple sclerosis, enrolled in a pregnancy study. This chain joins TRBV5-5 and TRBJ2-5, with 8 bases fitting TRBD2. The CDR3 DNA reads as TGTGCCAGCAGCCCCGCCGGGACTAGAATGGGGGAGACCCAGTACTTC. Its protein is CASSPAGTRMGETQYF.